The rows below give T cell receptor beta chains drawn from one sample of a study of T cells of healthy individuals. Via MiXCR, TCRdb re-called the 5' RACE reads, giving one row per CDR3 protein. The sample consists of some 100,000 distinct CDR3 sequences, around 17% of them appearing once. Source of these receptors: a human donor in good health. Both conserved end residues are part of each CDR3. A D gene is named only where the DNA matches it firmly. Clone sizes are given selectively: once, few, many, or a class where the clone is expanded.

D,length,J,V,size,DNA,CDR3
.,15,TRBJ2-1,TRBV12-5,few,TGTGCTAGTGGTTTGGTGTCAGGCTCCTACAATGAGCAGTTCTTC,CASGLVSGSYNEQFF
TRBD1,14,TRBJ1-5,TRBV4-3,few,TGCGCCAGCAGCCAAGGGACAGGGAGTCAGCCCCAGCATTTT,CASSQGTGSQPQHF
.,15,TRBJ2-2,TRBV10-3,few,TGTGCCACCTGGAAGGCAGACGCACGAACCGGGGAGCTGTTTTTT,CATWKADARTGELFF
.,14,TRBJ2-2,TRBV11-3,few,TGTGCCAGCAGCTTAGAGGGTAACACCGGGGAGCTGTTTTTT,CASSLEGNTGELFF
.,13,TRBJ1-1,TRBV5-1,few,TGCGCCAGCACCCGGGACCCAAACACTGAAGCTTTCTTT,CASTRDPNTEAFF
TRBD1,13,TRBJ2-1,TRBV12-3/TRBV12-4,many,TGTGCCAGCAGTTTTGGGACAGCCAATGAGCAGTTCTTC,CASSFGTANEQFF
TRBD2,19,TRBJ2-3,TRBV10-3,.,TGTGCCATCAGCGCAACCCCCTCGGGGGCGGGAGGGTTCGGGGATACGCAGTATTTT,CAISATPSGAGGFGDTQYF
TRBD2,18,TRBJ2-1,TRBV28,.,TGTGCCAGCAGTGAAATACTAACCCTCACCACGGGGGGTCGTGAGCAGTTCTTC,CASSEILTLTTGGREQFF
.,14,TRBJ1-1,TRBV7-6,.,TGTGCCAGCAGCTCTCAGACAGCGAACACTGAAGCTTTCTTT,CASSSQTANTEAFF
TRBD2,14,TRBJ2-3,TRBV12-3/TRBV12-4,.,TGTGCCAGCCGAAAAGCGGGGTCCACAGATACGCAGTATTTT,CASRKAGSTDTQYF
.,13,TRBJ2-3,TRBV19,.,TGTGCCAGTAGCTCCAGGGCCACAGATACGCAGTATTTT,CASSSRATDTQYF
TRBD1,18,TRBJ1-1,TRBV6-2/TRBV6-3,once,TGTGCCAGCAGTTACTCCCTAGAGAGGGGGCTCTCGAACACTGAAGCTTTCTTT,CASSYSLERGLSNTEAFF
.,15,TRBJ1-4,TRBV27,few,TGTGCCAGCAATTCCGCGGGACGTAGGAATGAAAAACTGTTTTTT,CASNSAGRRNEKLFF
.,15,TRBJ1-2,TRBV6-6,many,TGTGCCAGCAGTTACGGGGGCGGCTCTAACTATGGCTACACCTTC,CASSYGGGSNYGYTF
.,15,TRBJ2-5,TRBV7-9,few,TGTGCCAGCAGCTCACGGCGTGGGGCCCAAGAGACCCAGTACTTC,CASSSRRGAQETQYF
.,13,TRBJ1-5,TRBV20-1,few,TGCAGTGCTCCCGGTGGTAGCAATCAGCCCCAGCATTTT,CSAPGGSNQPQHF
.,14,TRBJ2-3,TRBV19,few,TGTGCCAGTAGCGGGGGGCTCAGCACAGATACGCAGTATTTT,CASSGGLSTDTQYF
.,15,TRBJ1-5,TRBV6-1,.,TGTGCCAGCAGCCTCACAGGGTTGAGCAATCAGCCCCAGCATTTT,CASSLTGLSNQPQHF
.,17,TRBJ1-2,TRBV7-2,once,TGTGCCAGCAGCTTAGCTCCCCAGGGTGGATCTAACTATGGCTACACCTTC,CASSLAPQGGSNYGYTF
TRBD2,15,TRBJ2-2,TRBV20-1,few,TGCAGTGCTAGAAGAGCGGGAGCGAACACCGGGGAGCTGTTTTTT,CSARRAGANTGELFF
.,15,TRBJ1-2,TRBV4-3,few,TGCGCCAGCAGCCAAGATGACAGATCTAACTATGGCTACACCTTC,CASSQDDRSNYGYTF
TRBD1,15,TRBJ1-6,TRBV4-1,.,TGCGCCAGCAGCCAAGGGTGGACAGGGGGTTCACCCCTCCACTTT,CASSQGWTGGSPLHF
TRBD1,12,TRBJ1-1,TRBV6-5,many,TGTGCCAGCAGTTCCAGGGACAGTGAAGCTTTCTTT,CASSSRDSEAFF
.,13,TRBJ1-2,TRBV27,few,TGTGCCAGCAGTTTAGCCGGGAACTTCGGCTACACCTTC,CASSLAGNFGYTF
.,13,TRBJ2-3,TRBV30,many,TGTGCCTGGAGTGGTGGGGCCCGGGATACGCAGTATTTT,CAWSGGARDTQYF
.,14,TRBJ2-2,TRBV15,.,TGTGCCACCAGCGGTCGGGAGAACACCGGGGAGCTGTTTTTT,CATSGRENTGELFF
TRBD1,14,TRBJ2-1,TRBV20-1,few,TGCAGTGCTCCACGGACAGGGGGCCCCAATGAGCAGTTCTTC,CSAPRTGGPNEQFF
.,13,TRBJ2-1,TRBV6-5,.,TGTGCCAGCATAGCATATAGGGGCCATGAGCAGTTCTTC,CASIAYRGHEQFF
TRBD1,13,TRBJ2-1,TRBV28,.,TGTGCCAGCAGTTTGGACAGGGTCCGGCCGCAGTTCTTC,CASSLDRVRPQFF
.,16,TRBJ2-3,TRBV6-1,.,TGTGCCAGCAGTGGGGGGTTGCGGTATAGCACAGATACGCAGTATTTT,CASSGGLRYSTDTQYF
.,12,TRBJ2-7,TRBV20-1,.,TGCAGTGTGGAGGGGGCTCCCTACGAGCAGTACTTC,CSVEGAPYEQYF
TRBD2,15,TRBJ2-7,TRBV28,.,TGTGCCAGCAGTTTCCAACTAGCGGCTACCTACGAGCAGTACTTC,CASSFQLAATYEQYF
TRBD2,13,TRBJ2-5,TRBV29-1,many,TGCAGCGTTGAAGGCGGGAGGCGAGAGACCCAGTACTTC,CSVEGGRRETQYF
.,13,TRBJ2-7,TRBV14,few,TGTGCCAGCAGCCAAGATTCGTGGTACGAGCAGTACTTC,CASSQDSWYEQYF
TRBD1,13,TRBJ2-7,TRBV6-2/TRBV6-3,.,TGTGCCAGCAGTCGGACAGGGAACTACGAGCAGTACTTC,CASSRTGNYEQYF
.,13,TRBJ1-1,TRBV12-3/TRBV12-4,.,TGTGCCAGCAGGAGTAGGGTGAACACTGAAGCTTTCTTT,CASRSRVNTEAFF
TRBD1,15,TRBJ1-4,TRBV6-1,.,TGTGCCAGCAGTGAAGGGGACAGGGTGTCTGAAAAACTGTTTTTT,CASSEGDRVSEKLFF
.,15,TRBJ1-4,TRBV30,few,TGTGCCTGGAGCACCGGACAGACAACTAATGAAAAACTGTTTTTT,CAWSTGQTTNEKLFF
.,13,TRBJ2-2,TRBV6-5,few,TGTGCCAGCTGGTGGGGTTCCACCGGGGAGCTGTTTTTT,CASWWGSTGELFF
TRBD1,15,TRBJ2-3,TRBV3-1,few,TGTGCCAGCGGCCACGGACAGGGAGGTACAGATACGCAGTATTTT,CASGHGQGGTDTQYF
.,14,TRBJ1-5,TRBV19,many,TGTGCCAGTAGTGAAGATTATAGCAATCAGCCCCAGCATTTT,CASSEDYSNQPQHF